These T cell receptor beta chains were read from a single sample in a study of identical twins. TCRdb re-called the 5' RACE reads with MiXCR, one entry per CDR3 protein. The sample contains some 600,000 distinct CDR3 sequences, under 8.5% of which appear only once. These data also formed part of another study, on yellow fever vaccine responses in identical twins.

The specimen sequenced was PBMCs. The receptors originated from a woman in her late teens or twenties in good health. The CDR3 runs from the conserved cysteine through the conserved F or W. D genes are given only for firm matches. Expanded clones are given a class, and other clones once, few, many or no size at all.

v_call: TRBV10-3
d_call: -
clone_size: many
j_call: TRBJ2-2
cdr3_aa: CASSGEGANTGELFF
cdr3_nt: TGTGCCTCATCTGGCGAGGGGGCGAACACCGGGGAGCTGTTTTTT

v_call: TRBV11-2
d_call: TRBD2
clone_size: -
j_call: TRBJ2-3
cdr3_aa: CASSLQRGGPDTQYF
cdr3_nt: TGTGCCAGCAGCTTACAGCGGGGGGGCCCAGATACGCAGTATTTT

v_call: TRBV27
d_call: -
clone_size: -
j_call: TRBJ1-1
cdr3_aa: CASSLGQVTPTEAFF
cdr3_nt: TGTGCCAGCAGTCTAGGTCAGGTTACCCCTACTGAAGCTTTCTTT

v_call: TRBV3-1
d_call: -
clone_size: -
j_call: TRBJ2-1
cdr3_aa: CASREHNEQFF
cdr3_nt: TGTGCCAGCAGAGAGCACAATGAGCAGTTCTTC

v_call: TRBV14
d_call: TRBD2
clone_size: few
j_call: TRBJ2-4
cdr3_aa: CASSQGGSKNIQYF
cdr3_nt: TGTGCCAGCAGCCAAGGCGGGAGCAAAAACATTCAGTACTTC

v_call: TRBV28
d_call: TRBD2
clone_size: few
j_call: TRBJ2-2
cdr3_aa: CASSDPLAGGPTGELFF
cdr3_nt: TGTGCCAGCAGTGACCCCCTAGCGGGGGGGCCCACCGGGGAGCTGTTTTTT

v_call: TRBV12-3/TRBV12-4
d_call: TRBD1
clone_size: few
j_call: TRBJ1-2
cdr3_aa: CASSTGQAGSGYTF
cdr3_nt: TGTGCCAGCAGTACAGGACAGGCCGGTAGCGGCTACACCTTC

v_call: TRBV5-4
d_call: -
clone_size: -
j_call: TRBJ2-5
cdr3_aa: CASSISSGAQYF
cdr3_nt: TGTGCCAGCAGCATATCCTCAGGGGCTCAGTACTTC

v_call: TRBV5-1
d_call: -
clone_size: -
j_call: TRBJ1-2
cdr3_aa: CASSSQGNGYTF
cdr3_nt: TGCGCCAGCAGCTCACAGGGAAATGGCTACACCTTC

v_call: TRBV5-1
d_call: -
clone_size: few
j_call: TRBJ1-1
cdr3_aa: CASRGQMVGGTEAFF
cdr3_nt: TGCGCCAGCAGGGGTCAGATGGTGGGCGGCACTGAAGCTTTCTTT

v_call: TRBV15
d_call: -
clone_size: many
j_call: TRBJ1-1
cdr3_aa: CATSSPPQIQGVTEAFF
cdr3_nt: TGTGCCACCAGCAGCCCTCCCCAGATACAGGGAGTCACTGAAGCTTTCTTT

v_call: TRBV20-1
d_call: TRBD1
clone_size: -
j_call: TRBJ1-1
cdr3_aa: CSARFRDRGLGEAFF
cdr3_nt: TGCAGTGCTAGATTCCGGGACAGGGGGCTGGGTGAAGCTTTCTTT

v_call: TRBV20-1
d_call: TRBD1
clone_size: few
j_call: TRBJ1-4
cdr3_aa: CSAQDRAHEKLFF
cdr3_nt: TGCAGTGCCCAAGACAGGGCTCATGAAAAACTGTTTTTT

v_call: TRBV7-8
d_call: -
clone_size: few
j_call: TRBJ1-5
cdr3_aa: CASSSLANSNQPQHF
cdr3_nt: TGTGCCAGCAGCTCTCTCGCCAATAGCAATCAGCCCCAGCATTTT

v_call: TRBV7-9
d_call: TRBD2
clone_size: -
j_call: TRBJ2-1
cdr3_aa: CASSLPRSGSRYNEQFF
cdr3_nt: TGTGCCAGCAGCCTCCCGAGAAGCGGGAGTCGGTATAATGAGCAGTTCTTC

v_call: TRBV2
d_call: -
clone_size: many
j_call: TRBJ1-1
cdr3_aa: CASSEEGSTEAFF
cdr3_nt: TGTGCCAGCAGTGAAGAGGGGAGCACTGAAGCTTTCTTT

v_call: TRBV10-3
d_call: TRBD1
clone_size: many
j_call: TRBJ1-1
cdr3_aa: CAISQTGDNTEAFF
cdr3_nt: TGTGCCATCAGTCAAACAGGGGACAACACTGAAGCTTTCTTT

v_call: TRBV12-3/TRBV12-4
d_call: -
clone_size: many
j_call: TRBJ2-6
cdr3_aa: CASSPGVSGANVLTF
cdr3_nt: TGTGCCAGCAGCCCCGGAGTCTCTGGGGCCAACGTCCTGACTTTC

v_call: TRBV6-1
d_call: TRBD2
clone_size: -
j_call: TRBJ2-5
cdr3_aa: CASSPSVGLAVETQYF
cdr3_nt: TGTGCCAGCAGCCCATCGGTGGGACTAGCGGTGGAGACCCAGTACTTC

v_call: TRBV5-1
d_call: TRBD1
clone_size: -
j_call: TRBJ1-2
cdr3_aa: CASSFNSWGDRDYGYTF
cdr3_nt: TGCGCCAGCAGCTTCAACTCCTGGGGGGACAGGGACTATGGCTACACCTTC

v_call: TRBV20-1
d_call: -
clone_size: few
j_call: TRBJ2-3
cdr3_aa: CSAEQNPSTDTQYF
cdr3_nt: TGCAGTGCGGAACAGAACCCTAGCACAGATACGCAGTATTTT

v_call: TRBV9
d_call: TRBD2
clone_size: few
j_call: TRBJ2-5
cdr3_aa: CASSVTSGGVKETQYF
cdr3_nt: TGTGCCAGCAGCGTAACTAGCGGGGGGGTGAAAGAGACCCAGTACTTC

v_call: TRBV9
d_call: TRBD2
clone_size: few
j_call: TRBJ2-2
cdr3_aa: CASSVGPGGNTGELFF
cdr3_nt: TGTGCCAGCAGCGTAGGTCCGGGAGGGAACACCGGGGAGCTGTTTTTT

v_call: TRBV4-1
d_call: TRBD2
clone_size: many
j_call: TRBJ2-7
cdr3_aa: CASSQDPAGAYEQYF
cdr3_nt: TGCGCCAGCAGCCAAGATCCGGCGGGAGCGTACGAGCAGTACTTC

v_call: TRBV29-1
d_call: TRBD2
clone_size: many
j_call: TRBJ2-1
cdr3_aa: CSVAGGRDPNNEQFF
cdr3_nt: TGCAGCGTTGCCGGCGGGAGGGACCCTAACAATGAGCAGTTCTTC

v_call: TRBV14
d_call: TRBD2
clone_size: few
j_call: TRBJ2-7
cdr3_aa: CASSHGTRAYEQYF
cdr3_nt: TGTGCCAGCAGCCACGGGACTAGAGCCTACGAGCAGTACTTC

v_call: TRBV14
d_call: -
clone_size: -
j_call: TRBJ2-1
cdr3_aa: CASSLYPGPSTYNEQFF
cdr3_nt: TGTGCCAGCAGCCTCTACCCGGGACCGAGCACTTACAATGAGCAGTTCTTC

v_call: TRBV6-6
d_call: -
clone_size: many
j_call: TRBJ1-4
cdr3_aa: CASRAGQSWKLFF
cdr3_nt: TGTGCCAGCAGGGCAGGACAGTCCTGGAAACTGTTTTTT

v_call: TRBV20-1
d_call: -
clone_size: few
j_call: TRBJ2-5
cdr3_aa: CSAYPGGQETQYF
cdr3_nt: TGCAGTGCTTACCCTGGTGGACAAGAGACCCAGTACTTC

v_call: TRBV15
d_call: -
clone_size: -
j_call: TRBJ2-7
cdr3_aa: CATSRDMGAGEQYF
cdr3_nt: TGTGCCACCAGCAGAGATATGGGGGCAGGGGAGCAGTACTTC

v_call: TRBV5-1
d_call: TRBD1
clone_size: many
j_call: TRBJ2-4
cdr3_aa: CASSLDRGQAKNIQYF
cdr3_nt: TGCGCCAGCAGCCTTGACAGGGGGCAAGCCAAAAACATTCAGTACTTC

v_call: TRBV10-3
d_call: TRBD2
clone_size: few
j_call: TRBJ2-1
cdr3_aa: CAIKPGLAGGSSYNEQFF
cdr3_nt: TGTGCCATCAAACCGGGACTAGCGGGGGGCAGCTCCTACAATGAGCAGTTCTTC

v_call: TRBV5-6
d_call: -
clone_size: few
j_call: TRBJ2-7
cdr3_aa: CASSLLSGPYEQYF
cdr3_nt: TGTGCCAGCAGCTTACTTAGCGGACCCTACGAGCAGTACTTC

v_call: TRBV24-1
d_call: -
clone_size: -
j_call: TRBJ2-5
cdr3_aa: CATSLPGKETQYF
cdr3_nt: TGTGCCACCAGTCTACCGGGAAAGGAGACCCAGTACTTC

v_call: TRBV6-1
d_call: -
clone_size: -
j_call: TRBJ1-1
cdr3_aa: CASNGNTQNTEAFF
cdr3_nt: TGTGCCAGCAATGGAAACACCCAGAACACTGAAGCTTTCTTT

v_call: TRBV20-1
d_call: -
clone_size: few
j_call: TRBJ2-2
cdr3_aa: CSARGGRFGTGELFF
cdr3_nt: TGCAGTGCTAGAGGAGGCAGGTTCGGCACCGGGGAGCTGTTTTTT

v_call: TRBV6-1
d_call: TRBD1
clone_size: -
j_call: TRBJ2-2
cdr3_aa: CASTGQGLTGELFF
cdr3_nt: TGTGCCAGCACTGGACAGGGCCTCACCGGGGAGCTGTTTTTT

v_call: TRBV5-1
d_call: TRBD2
clone_size: few
j_call: TRBJ2-1
cdr3_aa: CASSDRQGPSGSIRHNEQFF
cdr3_nt: TGCGCCAGCAGCGACAGACAGGGGCCTAGCGGGAGTATTCGACACAATGAGCAGTTCTTC

v_call: TRBV27
d_call: -
clone_size: -
j_call: TRBJ2-7
cdr3_aa: CASSFNPYGGEQYF
cdr3_nt: TGTGCCAGCAGTTTTAACCCCTACGGAGGCGAGCAGTACTTC

v_call: TRBV5-8
d_call: TRBD2
clone_size: many
j_call: TRBJ2-1
cdr3_aa: CASSLQAGGGYNEQFF
cdr3_nt: TGTGCCAGCAGCCTGCAAGCGGGAGGAGGGTACAATGAGCAGTTCTTC

v_call: TRBV5-1
d_call: TRBD1
clone_size: few
j_call: TRBJ2-3
cdr3_aa: CASSAGPQGADGTDTQYF
cdr3_nt: TGCGCCAGCAGCGCCGGACCTCAGGGGGCCGATGGCACAGATACGCAGTATTTT